One sample yielded the 3 T cell receptor beta chains listed below, sequenced in a study of OX40 agonist ivuxolimab in advanced cancers. Method: immunoSEQ multiplex PCR; TCRdb's copy keeps in-frame clones and lacks some. The sample yields around 76,000 clones, about 82% seen once. The input for sequencing was CD4+ or CD8+ T cells sorted from blood, taken in a trial of the OX40 agonist ivuxolimab. Source of these receptors: an adult with an advanced solid tumor such as melanoma, head and neck, liver or kidney cancer.

The V and J genes are TRBV4-3 and TRBJ2-3; 8 bases line up with TRBD2. CDR1 LGHNA and CDR2 YSLEER come from the germline V gene. The CDR3 extends over 15 amino acids. Unmatched junction bases numbered 6, after V lost 3 bases and J lost 4 bases. CDR3 residues: CASSQLGGGPDTQYF. In DNA form, the CDR3 reads TGCGCCAGCAGCCAGCTCGGGGGGGGGCCAGATACGCAGTATTTT.

The chain has TRBV18 and TRBJ2-5; the D gene could be TRBD1 or TRBD2 (5 bases each). This CDR3 is built from 16 residues. V was trimmed by 2 bases and J by 3 bases, leaving 16 bases between them. Germline V gene sequence: CDR1 KGHSH, CDR2 LQKENI. The CDR3, as DNA: TGTGCCAGCTCACCAGGGGACGGATGGATAAAAGAGACCCAGTACTTC. It is translated as CASSPGDGWIKETQYF. The full variable domain, completed using reference TRBV18 and TRBJ2-5, is NAGVMQNPRHLVRRRGQEARLRCSPMKGHSHVYWYRQLPEEGLKFMVYLQKENIIDESGMPKERFSAEFPKEGPSILRIQQVVRGDSAAYFCASSPGDGWIKETQYFGPGTRLLVL.

This clone has more than one count but fewer than ten. The V call is TRBV5-1, the J call TRBJ2-7; 11 bases are a match to TRBD1. The junction had 8 bases not matched to a gene; V was cut back by 7 bases and J by 5 bases. This CDR3 contains 14 residues. From germline, CDR1 is SGHRS and CDR2 YFSETQ. DNA of the CDR3: TGCGCCAGCGGGAAAGGGACAGGGGGGAACGAGCAGTACTTC. Its translation: CASGKGTGGNEQYF.